What follows is one TCR beta chain and its context. Its antigen is not known. Libraries were prepared by immunoSEQ multiplex PCR; TCRdb keeps only in-frame clonotypes and omits some of them. Among about 69,000 clones, about 90% were seen once, and the ten largest hold about 10%. With 4 bases clipped from V and 3 bases from J, the junction kept 3 bases outside the gene matches. The CDR3 runs to 14 residues. Germline V gene sequence: CDR1 MNHEY, CDR2 SMNVEV (reference sequence). This specimen comes from a study of OX40 agonist ivuxolimab in advanced cancers. Study-wide results and limits: At 0.1 to 3.0 mg/kg and by week 6, clonal expansion occurred in CD4+ and CD8+ blood T cells.

The clonotype comes from an adult with an advanced solid tumor such as melanoma, head and neck, liver or kidney cancer. Specimen: CD4+ or CD8+ T cells sorted from blood, collected in a trial of the OX40 agonist ivuxolimab. The chain employs TRBV27 and TRBJ2-1; 7 bases map to TRBD2. CDR3 bases: TGTGCCAGCAGTTCTGGCGGGGGCTACAATGAGCAGTTCTTC. Protein product: CASSSGGGYNEQFF.